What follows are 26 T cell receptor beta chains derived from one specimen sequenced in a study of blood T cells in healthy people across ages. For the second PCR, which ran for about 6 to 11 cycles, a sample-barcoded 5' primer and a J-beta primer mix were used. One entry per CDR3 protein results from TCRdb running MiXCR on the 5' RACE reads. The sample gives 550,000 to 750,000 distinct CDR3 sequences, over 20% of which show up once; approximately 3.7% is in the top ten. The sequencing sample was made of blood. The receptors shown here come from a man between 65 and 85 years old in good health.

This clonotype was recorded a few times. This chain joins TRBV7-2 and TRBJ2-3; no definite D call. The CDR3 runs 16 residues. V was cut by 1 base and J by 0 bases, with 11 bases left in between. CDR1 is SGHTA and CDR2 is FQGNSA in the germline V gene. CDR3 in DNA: TGTGCCAGCAGCTTAGTGGATACACCTAGCACAGATACGCAGTATTTT. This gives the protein CASSLVDTPSTDTQYF.

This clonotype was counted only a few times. The CDR3, as DNA: TGTGCCAGCAAATCCTGGCAGGTCCTAAACTATGGCTACACCTTC. Translation gives CASKSWQVLNYGYTF. The chain joins TRBV27 to TRBJ1-2; D not certain. The germline V gene encodes CDR1 MNHEY and CDR2 SMNVEV (reference sequence). Trimming took 7 bases from V and 2 from J, leaving 17 bases between them. The CDR3 runs to 15 residues.

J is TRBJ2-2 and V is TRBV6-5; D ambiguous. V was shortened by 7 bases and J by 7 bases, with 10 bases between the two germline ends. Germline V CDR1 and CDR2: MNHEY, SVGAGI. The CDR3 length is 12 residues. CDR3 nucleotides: TGTGCCAGCAACCCCTTGGGCGGGGAGCTGTTTTTT. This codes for CASNPLGGELFF.

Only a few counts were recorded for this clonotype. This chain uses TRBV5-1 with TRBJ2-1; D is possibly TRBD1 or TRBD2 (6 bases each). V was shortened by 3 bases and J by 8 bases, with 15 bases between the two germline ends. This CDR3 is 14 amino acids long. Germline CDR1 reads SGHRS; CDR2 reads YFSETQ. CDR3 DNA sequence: TGCGCCAGCAGCTGGAGGGGGGTTGAGGATGAGCAGTTCTTC. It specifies CASSWRGVEDEQFF. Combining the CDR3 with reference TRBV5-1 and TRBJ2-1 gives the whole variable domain KAGVTQTPRYLIKTRGQQVTLSCSPISGHRSVSWYQQTPGQGLQFLFEYFSETQRNKGNFPGRFSGRQFSNSRSEMNVSTLELGDSALYLCASSWRGVEDEQFFGPGTRLTVL.

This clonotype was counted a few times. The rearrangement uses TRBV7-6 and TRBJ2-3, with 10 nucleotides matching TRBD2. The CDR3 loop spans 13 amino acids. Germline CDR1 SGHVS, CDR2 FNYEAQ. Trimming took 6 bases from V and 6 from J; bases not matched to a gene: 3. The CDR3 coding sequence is TGTGCCAGCAGGGAACTAGCGGGGGATACGCAGTATTTT. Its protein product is CASRELAGDTQYF.

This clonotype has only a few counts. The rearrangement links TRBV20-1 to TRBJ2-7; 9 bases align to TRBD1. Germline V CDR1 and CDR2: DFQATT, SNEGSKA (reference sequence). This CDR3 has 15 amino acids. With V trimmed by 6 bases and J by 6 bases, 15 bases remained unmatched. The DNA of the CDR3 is TGCAGTGCCGTCATGCCGGGACAGGGCCCTTCCGAGCAGTACTTC. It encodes CSAVMPGQGPSEQYF.

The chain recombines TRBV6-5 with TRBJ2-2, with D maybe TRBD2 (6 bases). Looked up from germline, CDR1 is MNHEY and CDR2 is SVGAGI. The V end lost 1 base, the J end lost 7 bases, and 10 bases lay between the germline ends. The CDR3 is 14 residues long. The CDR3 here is CASSYYRENGELFF. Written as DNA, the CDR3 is TGTGCCAGCAGTTACTACCGGGAGAACGGGGAGCTGTTTTTT.

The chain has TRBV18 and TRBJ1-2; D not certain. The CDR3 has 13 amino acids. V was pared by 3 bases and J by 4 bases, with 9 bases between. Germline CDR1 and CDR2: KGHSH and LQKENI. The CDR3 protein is CASSPSQSYGYTF. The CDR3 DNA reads TGTGCCAGCTCACCCTCCCAGAGCTATGGCTACACCTTC.

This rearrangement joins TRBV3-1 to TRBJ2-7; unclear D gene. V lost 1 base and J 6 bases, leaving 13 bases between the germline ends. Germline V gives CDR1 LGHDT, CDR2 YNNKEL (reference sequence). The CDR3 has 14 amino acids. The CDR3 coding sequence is TGTGCCAGCAGCCAAGGCACCGACCGGAGCGAGCAGTACTTC. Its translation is CASSQGTDRSEQYF.

The CDR3 sequence: CSATGTRNIQYF. In nucleotides, the CDR3 is TGCAGTGCTACTGGGACTAGGAACATTCAGTACTTC. The gene calls are TRBV20-1 and TRBJ2-4; 8 bases are shared with TRBD2. This CDR3 is 12 amino acids long. Germline V gives CDR1 DFQATT, CDR2 SNEGSKA (reference sequence). J lost 7 bases, V lost 4 bases, and 3 bases had no gene match.

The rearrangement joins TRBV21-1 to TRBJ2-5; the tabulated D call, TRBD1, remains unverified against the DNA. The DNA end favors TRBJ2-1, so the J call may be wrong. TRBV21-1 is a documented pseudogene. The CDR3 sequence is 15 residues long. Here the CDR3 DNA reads TGTGCCAGCAGCATAAGTTTGGGGCTTTACAATGAGCAGTTCTTC. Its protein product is CASSISLGLYNEQFF.

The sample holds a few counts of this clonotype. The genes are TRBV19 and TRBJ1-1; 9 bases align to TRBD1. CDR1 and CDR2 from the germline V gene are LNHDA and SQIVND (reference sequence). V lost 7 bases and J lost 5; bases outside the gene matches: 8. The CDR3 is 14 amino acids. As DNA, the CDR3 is TGTGCCAGTAATCCCCGGACAGGGGAAACTGAAGCTTTCTTT. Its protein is CASNPRTGETEAFF.

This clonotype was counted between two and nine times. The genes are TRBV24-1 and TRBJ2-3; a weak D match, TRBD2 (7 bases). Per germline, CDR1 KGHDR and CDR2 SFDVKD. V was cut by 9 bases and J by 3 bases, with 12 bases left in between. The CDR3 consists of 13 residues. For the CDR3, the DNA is TGTGCCACCGCGGGGGCGGGAACAGATACGCAGTATTTT. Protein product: CATAGAGTDTQYF.

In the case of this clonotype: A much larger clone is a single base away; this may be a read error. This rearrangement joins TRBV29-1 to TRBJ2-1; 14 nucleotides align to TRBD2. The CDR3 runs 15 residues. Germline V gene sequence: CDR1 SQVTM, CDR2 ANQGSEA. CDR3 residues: CSVEGTSGSFEEQFF. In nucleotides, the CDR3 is TGCAGCGTCGAAGGGACTAGCGGGAGCTTTGAAGAGCAGTTCTTC.

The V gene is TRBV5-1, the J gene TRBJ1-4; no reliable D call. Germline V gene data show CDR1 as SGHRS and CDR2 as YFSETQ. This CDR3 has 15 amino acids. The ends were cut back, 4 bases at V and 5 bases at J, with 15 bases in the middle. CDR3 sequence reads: CASSLGSQPNEKLFF. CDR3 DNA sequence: TGCGCCAGCAGCCTTGGATCCCAACCAAATGAAAAACTGTTTTTT.

CDR3 nucleotide sequence: TGTGCCAGCAGCCCAATGGACGCAGCTGGAAACACCATATATTTT. Amino acid sequence: CASSPMDAAGNTIYF. V and J are TRBV7-9 and TRBJ1-3; D remains ambiguous. Germline CDR1 reads SEHNR; CDR2 reads FQNEAQ (reference sequence). The CDR3 is 15 residues long. Trimming took off 5 bases at V and 2 bases at J, with 13 bases between the two ends.

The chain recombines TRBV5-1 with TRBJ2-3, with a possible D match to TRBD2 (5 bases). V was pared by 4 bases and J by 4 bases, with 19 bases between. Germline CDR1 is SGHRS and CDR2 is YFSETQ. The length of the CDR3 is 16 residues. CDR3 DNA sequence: TGCGCCAGCAGCCGCCCTGAGGGCGGTACTTCAGATACGCAGTATTTT. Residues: CASSRPEGGTSDTQYF.

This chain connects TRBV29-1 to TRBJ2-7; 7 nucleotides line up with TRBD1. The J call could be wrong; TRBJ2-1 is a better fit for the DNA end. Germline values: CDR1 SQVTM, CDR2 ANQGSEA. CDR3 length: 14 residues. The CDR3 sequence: CSARKGAIDDEQFF. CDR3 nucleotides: TGCAGCGCCCGCAAGGGGGCGATTGACGATGAGCAGTTCTTC.

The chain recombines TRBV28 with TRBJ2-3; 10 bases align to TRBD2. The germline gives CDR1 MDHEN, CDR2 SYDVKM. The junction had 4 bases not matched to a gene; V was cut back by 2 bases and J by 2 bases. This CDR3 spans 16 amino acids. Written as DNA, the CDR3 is TGTGCCAGCAGTTTAGCCGGGACTAGCGACACAGATACGCAGTATTTT. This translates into CASSLAGTSDTDTQYF.

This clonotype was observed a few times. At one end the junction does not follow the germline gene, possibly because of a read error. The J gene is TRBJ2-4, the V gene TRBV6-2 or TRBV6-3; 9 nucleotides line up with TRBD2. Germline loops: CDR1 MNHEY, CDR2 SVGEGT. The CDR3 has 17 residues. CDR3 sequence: CASSSMLAGLKSQTGDF. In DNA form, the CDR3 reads TGTGCCAGCAGTTCTATGCTAGCGGGGCTCAAAAGCCAAACGGGGGATTTC.

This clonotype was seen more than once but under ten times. CDR3 bases: TGCAGTGCATCGGCAGGGGCCGTAAGTTCAGATACGCAGTATTTT. This sequence encodes CSASAGAVSSDTQYF. The chain recombines TRBV20-1 with TRBJ2-3; possibly TRBD1 for D (6 bases). V lost 6 bases and J lost 4, with 20 bases in between. The CDR3 is made up of 15 amino acids. Germline V gene sequence: CDR1 DFQATT, CDR2 SNEGSKA (reference sequence).

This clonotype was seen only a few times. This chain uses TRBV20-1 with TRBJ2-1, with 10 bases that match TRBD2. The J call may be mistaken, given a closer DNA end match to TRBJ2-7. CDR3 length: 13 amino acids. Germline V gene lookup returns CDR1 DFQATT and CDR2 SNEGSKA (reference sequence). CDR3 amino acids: CSARTSGAREQYF. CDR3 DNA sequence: TGCAGTGCGAGGACTAGCGGAGCTCGGGAGCAGTACTTC.

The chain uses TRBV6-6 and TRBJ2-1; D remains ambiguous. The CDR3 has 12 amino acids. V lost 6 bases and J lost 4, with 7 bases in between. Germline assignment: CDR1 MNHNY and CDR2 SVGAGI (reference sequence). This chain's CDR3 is CASRTVYNEQFF. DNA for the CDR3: TGTGCCAGCAGAACAGTTTACAATGAGCAGTTCTTC.

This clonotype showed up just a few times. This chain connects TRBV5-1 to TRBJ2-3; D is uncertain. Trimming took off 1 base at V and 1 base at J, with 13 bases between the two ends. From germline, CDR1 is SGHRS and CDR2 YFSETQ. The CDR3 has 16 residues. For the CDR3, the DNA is TGCGCCAGCAGCTTGTCGGCAGCCGGTGGCACAGATACGCAGTATTTT. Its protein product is CASSLSAAGGTDTQYF.

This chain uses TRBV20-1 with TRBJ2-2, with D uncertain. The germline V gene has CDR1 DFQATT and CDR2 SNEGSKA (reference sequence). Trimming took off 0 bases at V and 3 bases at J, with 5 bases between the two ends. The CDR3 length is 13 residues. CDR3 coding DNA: TGCAGTGCTAGAGATGGGTACACCGGGGAGCTGTTTTTT. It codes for CSARDGYTGELFF.

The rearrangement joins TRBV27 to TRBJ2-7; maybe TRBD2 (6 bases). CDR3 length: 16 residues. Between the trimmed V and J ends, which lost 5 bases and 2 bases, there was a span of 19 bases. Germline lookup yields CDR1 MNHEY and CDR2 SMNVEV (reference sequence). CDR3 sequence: CASSRYLTSKPYEQYF. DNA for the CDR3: TGTGCCAGCAGTAGATACCTAACTAGCAAACCCTACGAGCAGTACTTC.